This T cell receptor beta chain came from a study of T-cell memory formation after mild COVID-19. About the research overall: Clusters were largely donor specific.

The CDR3 is made up of 14 amino acids. CDR1 SGHNT and CDR2 YENEEA come from the germline V gene. The V gene lost 5 bases and the J gene lost 3 bases, with 14 bases spanning the gap. TCRdb re-derived calls from the 5' RACE reads in MiXCR, one entry per CDR3 protein. In the table there are under 150,000 distinct CDR3 sequences, about 15% of which are singletons. In the case of this clonotype: Its antigen is unknown.

Points from the study as a whole: Later expanders leaned CD4+, whereas day 15 to 85 contracting clones were balanced CD4/CD8. Memory from before infection featured some responding clones, which suggests cross-reactive memory joined. Contracting CD4+ clones sat mainly in CM and EM; CD8+ in EMRA.

The receptor's source is an adult woman who had mild COVID-19 (a few samples of this study predate the infection). Cell type and time point are not known. The sequencing sample was made of PBMCs or a T cell subset sorted from them (not recorded which). The chain is built from TRBV11-3 and TRBJ2-7, with D possibly TRBD2 on 6 matching bases. This CDR3 is CASSLRELGYEQYF. The CDR3 DNA reads TGTGCCAGCAGCCTCCGGGAGTTGGGCTACGAGCAGTACTTC.